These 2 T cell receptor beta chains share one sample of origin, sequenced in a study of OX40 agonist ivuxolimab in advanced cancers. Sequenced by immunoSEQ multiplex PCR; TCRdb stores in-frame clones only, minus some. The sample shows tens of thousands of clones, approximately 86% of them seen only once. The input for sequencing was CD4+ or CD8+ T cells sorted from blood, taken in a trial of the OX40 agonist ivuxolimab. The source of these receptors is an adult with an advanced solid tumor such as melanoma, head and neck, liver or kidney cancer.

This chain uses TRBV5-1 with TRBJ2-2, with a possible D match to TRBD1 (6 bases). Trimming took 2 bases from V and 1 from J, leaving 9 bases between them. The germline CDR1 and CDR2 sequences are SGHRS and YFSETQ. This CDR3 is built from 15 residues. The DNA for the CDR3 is TGCGCCAGCAGCTTAGGGACACAGAACACCGGGGAGCTGTTTTTT. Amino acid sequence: CASSLGTQNTGELFF.

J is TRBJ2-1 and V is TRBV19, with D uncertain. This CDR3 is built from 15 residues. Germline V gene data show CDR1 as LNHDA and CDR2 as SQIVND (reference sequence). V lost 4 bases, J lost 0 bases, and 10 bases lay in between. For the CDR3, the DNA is TGTGCCAGTAGTAGCCCAGATGACTCCTACAATGAGCAGTTCTTC. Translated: CASSSPDDSYNEQFF.